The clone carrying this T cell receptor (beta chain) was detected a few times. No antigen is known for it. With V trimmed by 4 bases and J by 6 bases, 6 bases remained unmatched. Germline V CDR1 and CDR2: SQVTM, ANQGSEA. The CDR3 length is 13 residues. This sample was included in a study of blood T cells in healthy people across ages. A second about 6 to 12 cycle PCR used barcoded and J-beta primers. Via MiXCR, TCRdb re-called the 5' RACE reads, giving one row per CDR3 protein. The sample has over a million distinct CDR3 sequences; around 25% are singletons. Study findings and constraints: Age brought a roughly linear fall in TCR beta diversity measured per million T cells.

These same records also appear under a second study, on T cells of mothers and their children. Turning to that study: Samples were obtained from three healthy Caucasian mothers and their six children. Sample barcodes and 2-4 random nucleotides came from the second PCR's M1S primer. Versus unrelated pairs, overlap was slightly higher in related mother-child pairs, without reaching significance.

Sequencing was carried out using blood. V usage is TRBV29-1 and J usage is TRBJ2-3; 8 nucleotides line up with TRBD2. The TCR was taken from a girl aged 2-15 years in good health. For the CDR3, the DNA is TGCAGCGTTGGGTTAGCGGGGTACGATACGCAGTATTTT. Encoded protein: CSVGLAGYDTQYF.